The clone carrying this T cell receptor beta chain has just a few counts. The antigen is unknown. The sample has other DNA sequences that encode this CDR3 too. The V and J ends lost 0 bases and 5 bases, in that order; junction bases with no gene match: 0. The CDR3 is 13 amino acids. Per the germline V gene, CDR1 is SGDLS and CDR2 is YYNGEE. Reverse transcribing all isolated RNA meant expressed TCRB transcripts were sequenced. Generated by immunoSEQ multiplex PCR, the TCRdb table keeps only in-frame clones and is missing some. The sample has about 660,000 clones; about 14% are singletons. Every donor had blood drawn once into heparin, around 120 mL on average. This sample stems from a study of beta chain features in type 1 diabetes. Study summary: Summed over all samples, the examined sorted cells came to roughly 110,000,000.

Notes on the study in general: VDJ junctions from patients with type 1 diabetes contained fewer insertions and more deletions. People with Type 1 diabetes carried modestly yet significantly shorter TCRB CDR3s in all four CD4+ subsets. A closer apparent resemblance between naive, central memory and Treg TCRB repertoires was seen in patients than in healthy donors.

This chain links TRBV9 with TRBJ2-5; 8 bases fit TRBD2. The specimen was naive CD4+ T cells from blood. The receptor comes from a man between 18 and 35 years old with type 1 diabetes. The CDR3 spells CASSVGGRETQYF. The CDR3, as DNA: TGTGCCAGCAGCGTAGGCGGGAGGGAGACCCAGTACTTC.